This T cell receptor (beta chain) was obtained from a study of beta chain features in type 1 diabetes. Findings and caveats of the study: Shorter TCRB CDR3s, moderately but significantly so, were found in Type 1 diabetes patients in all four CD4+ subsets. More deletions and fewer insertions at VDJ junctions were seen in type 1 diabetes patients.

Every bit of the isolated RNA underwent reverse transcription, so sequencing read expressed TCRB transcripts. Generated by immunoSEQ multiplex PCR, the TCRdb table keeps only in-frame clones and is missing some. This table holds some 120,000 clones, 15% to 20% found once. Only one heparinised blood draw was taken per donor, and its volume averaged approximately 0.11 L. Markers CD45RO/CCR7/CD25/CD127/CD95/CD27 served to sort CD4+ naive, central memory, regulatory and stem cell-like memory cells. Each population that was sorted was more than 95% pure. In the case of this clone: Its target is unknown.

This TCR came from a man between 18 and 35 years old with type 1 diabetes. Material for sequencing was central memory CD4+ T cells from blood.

CDR3 residues: CASSGGVAGGYTQETQYF. CDR3 coding DNA: TGCGCCAGCAGCGGAGGAGTAGCGGGAGGGTACACCCAAGAGACCCAGTACTTC. V and J are TRBV5-1 and TRBJ2-5; TRBD2 agrees at 11 bases. The trim removed 4 bases at V and 1 base at J, leaving 12 bases unmatched. Germline V gives CDR1 SGHRS, CDR2 YFSETQ. The CDR3 totals 18 residues.